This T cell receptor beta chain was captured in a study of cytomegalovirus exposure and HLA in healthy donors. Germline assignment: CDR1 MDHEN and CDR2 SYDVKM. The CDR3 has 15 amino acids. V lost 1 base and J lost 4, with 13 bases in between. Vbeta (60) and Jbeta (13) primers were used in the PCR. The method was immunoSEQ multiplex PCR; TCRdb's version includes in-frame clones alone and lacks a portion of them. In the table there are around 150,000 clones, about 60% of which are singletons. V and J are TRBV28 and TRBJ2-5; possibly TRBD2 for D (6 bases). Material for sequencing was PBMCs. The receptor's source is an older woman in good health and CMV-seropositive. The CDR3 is CASSLSRAGLETQYF. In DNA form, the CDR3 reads TGTGCCAGCAGTTTATCGCGGGCGGGGTTAGAGACCCAGTACTTC.